Below, 18 T cell receptor beta chains from the same sample are listed, as sequenced in a study of blood T cell repertoires in COVID-19. Profiled with immunoSEQ multiplex PCR; TCRdb holds only in-frame clones, not every one. The top ten hold about 2.2% of the sample, which has about 100,000 clones, approximately 93% seen once. Sequencing was performed on peripheral blood. The receptors come from a man aged 50 or older with active COVID-19.

V is TRBV5-6 and J is TRBJ1-5; a weak D match, TRBD1 (5 bases). From germline, CDR1 is SGHDT and CDR2 YYEEEE. V was shortened by 3 bases and J by 2 bases, with 9 bases between the two germline ends. CDR3 length: 14 amino acids. This chain's CDR3 is CASSSTGGNQPQHF. The CDR3 DNA follows: TGTGCCAGCAGCTCCACGGGGGGCAATCAGCCCCAGCATTTT. The full variable domain, its missing parts supplied by reference TRBV5-6 and TRBJ1-5, is DAGVTQSPTHLIKTRGQQVTLRCSPKSGHDTVSWYQQALGQGPQFIFQYYEEEERQRGNFPDRFSGHQFPNYSSELNVNALLLGDSALYLCASSSTGGNQPQHFGDGTRLSIL.

This sequence joins TRBV1 and TRBJ2-4; TRBD2 reflects the table's D call only, with no check against the DNA. TRBV1 is recorded as a pseudogene. The CDR3 runs to 20 residues. The CDR3 loop is CTSSQEIYRECCAAKNIQYF. In DNA, the CDR3 is TGCACCAGCAGCCAAGAAATTTATCGGGAGTGTTGTGCGGCCAAAAACATTCAGTACTTC.

The gene calls are TRBV19 and TRBJ2-3; 13 bases agree with TRBD2. Germline V gene data show CDR1 as LNHDA and CDR2 as SQIVND (reference sequence). The CDR3 has 17 amino acids. V lost 5 bases, J lost 3 bases, and 8 bases stayed unmatched. The CDR3, as DNA: TGTGCCAGTAGTCTACAATTGACTAGCGGGAGGACAGATACGCAGTATTTT. Translated, it gives CASSLQLTSGRTDTQYF.

The chain has TRBV5-5 and TRBJ2-2; the match to TRBD1 covers 7 bases. V trimming: 1 base; J trimming: 7 bases; junction bases outside the gene matches: 7. The germline V gene encodes CDR1 SGHKS and CDR2 YYEKEE (reference sequence). The CDR3 consists of 15 residues. CDR3 sequence (DNA): TGTGCCAGCAGCTTGTACAGGGGAAAGATCGGGGAGCTGTTTTTT. Residues: CASSLYRGKIGELFF.

V usage is TRBV6-2 or TRBV6-3 and J usage is TRBJ2-1, with 9 bases that match TRBD2. CDR3 size: 18 residues. CDR1 MNHEY and CDR2 SVGEGT come from the germline V gene. The V segment lost 2 bases and the J segment 4 bases; nucleotides outside the gene matches: 12. The CDR3: CASSYRGTSSVGYNEQFF. In DNA form, the CDR3 reads TGTGCCAGCAGTTACAGGGGGACTAGCTCTGTGGGGTACAATGAGCAGTTCTTC.

The genes are TRBV20-1 and TRBJ1-2; unclear D gene. The CDR3 loop spans 11 amino acids. Germline values: CDR1 DFQATT, CDR2 SNEGSKA (reference sequence). V was shortened by 1 base and J by 7 bases, with 7 bases between the two germline ends. The CDR3 loop reads CSARVEGGYTF. In nucleotides, the CDR3 is TGCAGTGCTAGAGTGGAGGGTGGCTACACCTTC.

The gene calls are TRBV12-3 or TRBV12-4 and TRBJ1-2; perhaps TRBD1 as D (5 bases). Trimming removed 4 bases at V and 5 bases at J, with 8 bases between. CDR3 size: 12 residues. The DNA for the CDR3 is TGTGCCAGCAGTTACGACAGATATGGCTACACCTTC. This sequence encodes CASSYDRYGYTF.

This rearrangement joins TRBV3-1 (or the pseudogene TRBV3-2) to TRBJ2-2; D remains ambiguous. V lost 0 bases and J 3 bases, leaving 5 bases between the germline ends. This CDR3 comprises 14 residues. The germline gives CDR1 LGHDT, CDR2 YNNKEL (reference sequence). The CDR3 nucleotides read TGTGCCAGCAGCCAAGATCTTGACACCGGGGAGCTGTTTTTT. Protein sequence: CASSQDLDTGELFF.

This clone was found a few times. The chain is built from TRBV4-1 and TRBJ1-4; the D is unclear. V lost 2 bases and J 8 bases, leaving 9 bases between the germline ends. Looked up from germline, CDR1 is MGHRA and CDR2 is YSYEKL. The CDR3 runs 13 residues. The CDR3 DNA reads TGCGCCAGCAGCCAAATGGCGAGGGAAAAACTGTTTTTT. Protein product: CASSQMAREKLFF.

V usage is TRBV19 and J usage is TRBJ2-1; TRBD2 aligns across 12 bases. CDR3 length: 14 amino acids. J lost 4 bases, V lost 10 bases, and 5 bases had no gene match. Per the germline V gene, CDR1 is LNHDA and CDR2 is SQIVND (reference sequence). CDR3 sequence: CATRTSGEYNEQFF. For the CDR3, the DNA is TGTGCCACAAGGACTAGCGGGGAATACAATGAGCAGTTCTTC. The entire variable domain, with the rest obtained from reference TRBV19 and TRBJ2-1, is as follows: DGGITQSPKYLFRKEGQNVTLSCEQNLNHDAMYWYRQDPGQGLRLIYYSQIVNDFQKGDIAEGYSVSREKKESFPLTVTSAQKNPTAFYLCATRTSGEYNEQFFGPGTRLTVL.

CDR3 region: CASSSSTSGLREQFF. In DNA, the CDR3 is TGTGCCAGCAGTTCCTCGACTAGCGGTCTTAGGGAGCAGTTCTTC. The rearrangement uses TRBV25-1 and TRBJ2-1; 9 nucleotides line up with TRBD2. Unmatched junction bases numbered 12, after V lost 5 bases and J lost 10 bases. The CDR3 contains 15 residues. Germline V lookup: CDR1 MGHDK, CDR2 SYGVNS.

This clone was detected a few times. The chain couples TRBV27 to TRBJ1-3; 7 nucleotides agree with TRBD1. Germline V gives CDR1 MNHEY, CDR2 SMNVEV (reference sequence). The CDR3 has 14 amino acids. J was trimmed by 2 bases and V by 6 bases; bases with no gene match: 4. The CDR3 is CASRSQGAGNTIYF. The DNA of the CDR3 is TGTGCCAGCAGAAGCCAGGGGGCTGGAAACACCATATATTTT.

The V and J genes are TRBV10-2 and TRBJ1-5; D gene uncertain. There are 13 residues in the CDR3. V was clipped by 2 bases and J by 3 bases, with 5 bases between them. CDR1 is WSHSY and CDR2 is SAAADI in the germline V gene. For the CDR3, the DNA is TGCGCCAGCAGTGAGCAGGTCAATCAGCCCCAGCATTTT. It encodes CASSEQVNQPQHF.

V and J are TRBV5-1 and TRBJ2-4; 11 positions match TRBD1. This CDR3 is built from 15 residues. V lost 1 base and J lost 7; bases outside the gene matches: 4. Per the germline V gene, CDR1 is SGHRS and CDR2 is YFSETQ. Here the CDR3 reads CASSLSGDRGNIQYF. The CDR3 coding sequence is TGCGCCAGCAGCTTGTCGGGGGACAGGGGGAACATTCAGTACTTC.

This chain connects TRBV7-9 to TRBJ2-7; 9 bases are a match to TRBD1. This CDR3 has 16 residues. Germline values: CDR1 SEHNR, CDR2 FQNEAQ (reference sequence). With V trimmed by 5 bases and J by 6 bases, 14 bases remained unmatched. Written as DNA, the CDR3 is TGTGCCAGCAGCGCCCCGGGGGGACAGGGAAGAGTCGAGCAGTACTTC. Its translation is CASSAPGGQGRVEQYF.

The rearrangement uses TRBV10-3 and TRBJ2-7, with TRBD1 identical over 10 bases. After removal of 6 bases from V and 2 bases from J, the junction contained 1 base not matched to a gene. The V gene's germline CDR1 is ENHRY and CDR2 SYGVKD. The CDR3 contains 13 residues. The CDR3 spells CAIRGTGAYEQYV. The CDR3 bases are TGTGCCATCAGGGGGACAGGGGCCTACGAGCAGTACGTC.

The rearrangement joins TRBV19 to TRBJ1-4; the D gene is possibly TRBD1 (5 bases). This CDR3 contains 14 residues. The germline V gene has CDR1 LNHDA and CDR2 SQIVND (reference sequence). The V end lost 10 bases, the J end lost 3 bases, and 15 bases lay between the germline ends. This CDR3 is CATKRWGANEKLFF. In nucleotides, the CDR3 is TGTGCCACTAAAAGATGGGGGGCTAATGAAAAACTGTTTTTT.

The chain combines TRBV5-1 with TRBJ1-1, with D perhaps matching TRBD1 (5 bases). The V end was cut by 6 bases, the J end by 3 bases, with 24 bases between. Germline lookup yields CDR1 SGHRS and CDR2 YFSETQ. The CDR3 loop spans 17 amino acids. CDR3 sequence (DNA): TGCGCCAGCACCATGGGAGGGTTAGGGGAAGGCGACACTGAAGCTTTCTTT. It yields the protein CASTMGGLGEGDTEAFF.